Below are 22 T cell receptor beta chains sequenced from a single sample in a study of shared clonotypes between healthy human individuals. Here immunoSEQ multiplex PCR was the method, and the copy in TCRdb shows in-frame clones only, minus some. The sample holds millions of clones, around nine tenths seen once. Specimen: naive CD4+ T cells sorted from blood. Sample subset: CD45RA+ positively selected. The receptors originated from a man aged 18 to 29 in good health.

To note about this clone: Other DNA variants within this sample encode the same CDR3. V is TRBV6-5 and J is TRBJ1-6; a weak D match, TRBD1 (5 bases). Trimming took 0 bases from V and 6 from J, leaving 12 bases between them. Germline V lookup: CDR1 MNHEY, CDR2 SVGAGI. CDR3 size: 16 residues. CDR3 sequence: CASSYSGQGTNSPLHF. As DNA, the CDR3 is TGTGCCAGCAGTTACTCGGGCCAGGGAACTAATTCACCCCTCCACTTT.

The chain carries TRBV19 and TRBJ1-1; D not resolved. This CDR3 comprises 15 residues. V was cut by 3 bases and J by 1 base, with 12 bases left in between. From germline, CDR1 is LNHDA and CDR2 SQIVND (reference sequence). The chain's CDR3 is CASSIKDPWNTEAFF. For the CDR3, the DNA is TGTGCCAGTAGTATTAAGGACCCTTGGAACACTGAAGCTTTCTTT. Drawing the rest from reference TRBV19 and TRBJ1-1, the complete variable domain is DGGITQSPKYLFRKEGQNVTLSCEQNLNHDAMYWYRQDPGQGLRLIYYSQIVNDFQKGDIAEGYSVSREKKESFPLTVTSAQKNPTAFYLCASSIKDPWNTEAFFGQGTRLTVV.

On this clone: At one of its ends the junction is not consistent with the germline gene, which may arise from a read error. The rearrangement links TRBV28 to TRBJ2-7; tentative D call: TRBD2 (6 bases). This CDR3 comprises 12 residues. Germline V gene data show CDR1 as MDHEN and CDR2 as SYDVKM. CDR3 coding DNA: TGTGCCAGCACCCCTCGGGGGATGGCCTTCCACTTC. It yields the protein CASTPRGMAFHF.

The rearrangement uses TRBV4-2 and TRBJ1-3; the D gene is possibly TRBD1 (5 bases). Germline V gives CDR1 LGHNA, CDR2 YNFKEQ. Trimming took 4 bases from V and 0 from J, leaving 13 bases between them. The length of the CDR3 is 16 residues. In nucleotides, the CDR3 is TGTGCCAGCAGCCTTTCTGGGGGGTCCTCTGGAAACACCATATATTTT. Translating gives CASSLSGGSSGNTIYF.

The V call is TRBV4-1, the J call TRBJ2-1; D remains unclear. Per germline, CDR1 MGHRA and CDR2 YSYEKL. This CDR3 contains 18 residues. V gave up 0 bases and J gave up 0 bases, with 15 bases separating them. The CDR3 DNA reads TGCGCCAGCAGCCAAGAGTTGAGACCCGAGAGCTCCTACAATGAGCAGTTCTTC. Protein product: CASSQELRPESSYNEQFF.

The chain has TRBV13 and TRBJ2-3; 9 bases are a match to TRBD2. The CDR3 is 16 residues long. V trimming: 1 base; J trimming: 2 bases; junction bases outside the gene matches: 4. Germline V gives CDR1 PRHDT, CDR2 FYEKMQ (reference sequence). The CDR3 DNA reads as TGTGCCAGCAGCTTAGAACTAGCGGGCCCCACAGATACGCAGTATTTT. Its translation: CASSLELAGPTDTQYF.

The J gene is TRBJ1-5, the V gene TRBV28; TRBD1 matches at 7 bases. The germline V gene has CDR1 MDHEN and CDR2 SYDVKM. Germline trimming cut 4 bases from V and 7 bases from J; bases unmatched to any gene: 7. This CDR3 spans 14 amino acids. The CDR3 here is CASSSTGERQPQHF. Here the CDR3 DNA reads TGTGCCAGCAGTTCAACAGGGGAGAGGCAGCCCCAGCATTTT. The complete variable domain, with remaining parts taken from reference TRBV28 and TRBJ1-5, reads DVKVTQSSRYLVKRTGEKVFLECVQDMDHENMFWYRQDPGLGLRLIYFSYDVKMKEKGDIPEGYSVSREKKERFSLILESASTNQTSMYLCASSSTGERQPQHFGDGTRLSIL.

This chain joins TRBV19 and TRBJ2-7; TRBD1 agrees at 11 bases. V dropped 1 base and J dropped 5; count of bases not matched to a gene: 10. The CDR3 has 17 amino acids. CDR1 LNHDA and CDR2 SQIVND come from the germline V gene (reference sequence). The CDR3 protein is CASSIAIGQGAKNEQYF. The CDR3 bases are TGTGCCAGTAGTATAGCTATAGGACAGGGGGCGAAGAACGAGCAGTACTTC.

About this clone itself: The sample holds other DNA sequences that translate to the same CDR3. The chain combines TRBV28 with TRBJ1-5, with a possible D match to TRBD1 (5 bases). Trimming took off 6 bases at V and 7 bases at J, with 16 bases between the two ends. The CDR3 is 14 residues long. Germline CDR1 reads MDHEN; CDR2 reads SYDVKM. The CDR3 reads CASSPTGSGQPQHF. CDR3 DNA: TGTGCCAGCAGCCCTACCGGGTCAGGGCAGCCCCAGCATTTT.

This chain uses TRBV5-1 with TRBJ2-1, with 10 nucleotides matching TRBD2. After removal of 4 bases from V and 9 bases from J, the junction contained 7 bases not matched to a gene. CDR3 length: 14 amino acids. CDR1 is SGHRS, CDR2 YFSETQ, per germline. CDR3 amino acids: CASSTGLASVEQFF. In DNA form, the CDR3 reads TGCGCCAGCAGCACGGGACTAGCGAGCGTTGAGCAGTTCTTC.

This chain links TRBV11-2 with TRBJ2-5; D is undetermined. Near its end, the DNA agrees better with TRBJ2-7, so the J call may be wrong. Germline V gives CDR1 SGHAT, CDR2 FQNNGV. This CDR3 region has 12 residues. The CDR3 is CASSLSPYEQYF. As DNA, the CDR3 is TGTGCCAGCAGCTTATCCCCCTACGAGCAGTACTTC.

The chain carries TRBV2 and TRBJ2-2; TRBD1 agrees at 7 bases. J gave up 6 bases and V 10 bases, and 8 bases lay outside the gene matches. This CDR3 has 13 amino acids. In germline, CDR1 is SNHLY, CDR2 FYNNEI. This CDR3 is CATSTGIPGELFF. The CDR3 DNA reads TGTGCCACTTCGACAGGGATCCCCGGGGAGCTGTTTTTT. Variable domain in full (rest from reference TRBV2 and TRBJ2-2): EPEVTQTPSHQVTQMGQEVILRCVPISNHLYFYWYRQILGQKVEFLVSFYNNEISEKSEIFDDQFSVERPDGSNFTLKIRSTKLEDSAMYFCATSTGIPGELFFGEGSRLTVL.

This chain joins TRBV11-2 and TRBJ2-4; tentative D call: TRBD2 (6 bases). Trimming shortened V by 5 bases and J by 1 base, and 15 bases separated the two germline ends. This CDR3 spans 16 amino acids. Germline values: CDR1 SGHAT, CDR2 FQNNGV. The CDR3 nucleotides read TGTGCCAGCAGCCCCGTCCCCAGCGGGGCCAAAAACATTCAGTACTTC. Amino acids: CASSPVPSGAKNIQYF.

The count of this clone is one. The CDR3 loop reads CASSIAGNEQYF. The CDR3 nucleotides are TGTGCCAGTAGTATAGCAGGGAACGAGCAGTACTTC. The chain recombines TRBV19 with TRBJ2-7; D might be TRBD1 (5 bases). Germline V gene sequence: CDR1 LNHDA, CDR2 SQIVND (reference sequence). The V and J ends lost 1 base and 5 bases respectively, with 6 bases between them. The CDR3 is made up of 12 amino acids.

Note on this clone: Distinct nucleotide sequences in the sample also encode this CDR3. The chain uses TRBV7-3 and TRBJ2-3; D possibly corresponds to TRBD2 (7 bases). The V end lost 2 bases, the J end lost 0 bases, and 9 bases lay between the germline ends. The CDR3 has 15 residues. Germline V gene sequence: CDR1 SGHTA, CDR2 FQGTGA. For the CDR3, the DNA is TGTGCCAGCAGCTTAGGGGGGGCTAGCACAGATACGCAGTATTTT. Its translation: CASSLGGASTDTQYF. Full variable domain (outside the CDR3, taken from reference TRBV7-3 and TRBJ2-3): GAGVSQTPSNKVTEKGKYVELRCDPISGHTALYWYRQSLGQGPEFLIYFQGTGAADDSGLPNDRFFAVRPEGSVSTLKIQRTERGDSAVYLCASSLGGASTDTQYFGPGTRLTVL.

The J gene is TRBJ2-5, the V gene TRBV21-1; the table's D call, TRBD2, was not checked against the DNA. TRBV21-1 is a listed pseudogene. The CDR3 length is 19 residues. CDR3 DNA sequence: TGTGCCAGCAGCAAACACCGGGGGGGGCTAGCGGGAGGGCCGAAGACCCAGTACTTC. Translation: CASSKHRGGLAGGPKTQYF.

The CDR3, as DNA: TGTGCCAGTAGTACGTGGGGCGGGGTCACCGGGGAGCTGTTTTTT. This sequence encodes CASSTWGGVTGELFF. This rearrangement joins TRBV19 to TRBJ2-2; a possible D gene is TRBD2 (6 bases). V lost 4 bases and J 4 bases, leaving 13 bases between the germline ends. Per the germline V gene, CDR1 is LNHDA and CDR2 is SQIVND (reference sequence). The CDR3 contains 15 residues.

The chain is built from TRBV2 and TRBJ1-1; tentatively, D is TRBD1 (6 bases). The germline V gene has CDR1 SNHLY and CDR2 FYNNEI. V was trimmed by 6 bases and J by 3 bases, leaving 14 bases between them. CDR3 length: 14 residues. The chain's CDR3 is CASSVRGGDTEAFF. CDR3 nucleotide sequence: TGTGCCAGCAGCGTCAGGGGAGGGGACACTGAAGCTTTCTTT.

CDR3 protein: CASSPLGGGNQETQYF. The CDR3 DNA reads TGCGCCAGCAGCCCCCTGGGCGGGGGTAACCAAGAGACCCAGTACTTC. This rearrangement joins TRBV5-1 to TRBJ2-5, with TRBD2 identical over 7 bases. The CDR3 runs 16 residues. Germline V gene sequence: CDR1 SGHRS, CDR2 YFSETQ. V lost 4 bases, J lost 0 bases, and 9 bases stayed unmatched. The entire variable domain, with the rest obtained from reference TRBV5-1 and TRBJ2-5, is as follows: KAGVTQTPRYLIKTRGQQVTLSCSPISGHRSVSWYQQTPGQGLQFLFEYFSETQRNKGNFPGRFSGRQFSNSRSEMNVSTLELGDSALYLCASSPLGGGNQETQYFGPGTRLLVL.

The V gene is TRBV9, the J gene TRBJ2-3, with a weak D call TRBD2 (5 bases). Between the trimmed V and J ends, which lost 4 bases and 5 bases, there was a span of 17 bases. CDR1 is SGDLS, CDR2 YYNGEE, per germline. The CDR3 length is 15 residues. The CDR3 region has the DNA TGTGCCAGCAGCCCAGGAGGTAGCTTTGGAGATACGCAGTATTTT. It encodes CASSPGGSFGDTQYF. Full variable domain (rest looked up from reference TRBV9 and TRBJ2-3): DSGVTQTPKHLITATGQRVTLRCSPRSGDLSVYWYQQSLDQGLQFLIQYYNGEERAKGNILERFSAQQFPDLHSELNLSSLELGDSALYFCASSPGGSFGDTQYFGPGTRLTVL.

The chain joins TRBV10-1 to TRBJ1-1; D not resolved. V gave up 4 bases and J gave up 1 base, with 7 bases separating them. CDR1 is WNHNN and CDR2 is SYGVQD in the germline V gene (reference sequence). The CDR3 is 13 amino acids. The CDR3 sequence is CASSVRWNTEAFF. The CDR3 nucleotides are TGCGCCAGCAGTGTTCGCTGGAACACTGAAGCTTTCTTT.

The chain uses TRBV5-8 and TRBJ1-5, with 8 bases identical to TRBD1. This CDR3 comprises 15 residues. The J segment lost 7 bases and the V segment lost 4 bases, leaving 10 bases of the junction unmatched. Looked up from germline, CDR1 is SGHTS and CDR2 is YDEGEE. The CDR3 reads CASSHYQGARQPQHF. CDR3 DNA sequence: TGTGCCAGCAGCCACTACCAGGGGGCGCGGCAGCCCCAGCATTTT.